This T cell receptor (beta chain) was sequenced for a study of control samples from healthy donors and cancer patients. CDR1 SEHNR and CDR2 FQNEAQ come from the germline V gene (reference sequence). V was trimmed by 5 bases and J by 2 bases, leaving 15 bases between them. The CDR3 is 15 amino acids. This clone was observed a handful of times. Some clones are missing from TCRdb's copy, which holds only in-frame ones; the method was immunoSEQ multiplex PCR. This sample has about 89,000 clones, with roughly 84% found just once. The sequence came from a woman between 35 and 50 years old in good health. The rearrangement uses TRBV7-9 and TRBJ1-1, with D possibly TRBD1 on 6 matching bases. The specimen sequenced was blood. For the CDR3, the DNA is TGTGCCAGCAGCCGGGACACCAGTAGTAACACTGAAGCTTTCTTT. Translating it yields CASSRDTSSNTEAFF.